This is a list of T cell receptor beta chains from one sample in a study of control samples from healthy donors and cancer patients. Sequenced by immunoSEQ multiplex PCR; TCRdb stores in-frame clones only, minus some. The sample lists about 410,000 clones; 80% to 95% were seen once. Material for sequencing was PBMCs. The receptors here all came from a man aged 35 to 55 with head and neck cancer. Both conserved end residues are part of each CDR3. The order of the fields is V gene, J gene, clone size, CDR3 protein. The size of a clone is reported for some rows only, either as once, few or many, or as a class for expanded clones.

TRBV5-1	TRBJ1-2	few	CASSQGPTDRTKTF
TRBV29-1	TRBJ1-1	.	CSVGVGLFTEAFF
TRBV12-3/TRBV12-4	TRBJ2-5	.	CASSLRETQYF
TRBV9	TRBJ2-1	.	CASSVSGSRENEQFF
TRBV6-7	TRBJ2-7	few	CASSWGSSSGQYF
TRBV10-3	TRBJ2-6	.	CAIRAAEHLESLSGANVLTF
TRBV4-1	TRBJ1-1	.	CASSPSTGGSEAFF
TRBV10-1	TRBJ2-1	.	CALGDFSGSSYNEQFF
TRBV19	TRBJ1-1	.	CASSLQGGAEAFF
TRBV9	TRBJ1-2	.	CASSREGVAYGYTF
TRBV7-3	TRBJ1-1	.	CASSPQGASDTEAFF
TRBV4-1	TRBJ2-2	.	CASSRAGELFF
TRBV28	TRBJ2-3	.	CASSFFGRGVTDTQYF
TRBV5-5	TRBJ2-1	.	CASSGADLYNEQFF
TRBV5-5	TRBJ1-1	.	CASSQRITEAFF
TRBV7-2	TRBJ1-5	once	CASSPSRGFDQPQHF
TRBV7-8	TRBJ1-4	.	CASSLAGATNEKLFF
TRBV5-6	TRBJ1-2	.	CASSLGTADYGYTF
TRBV5-6	TRBJ1-6	.	CASSFTSDPSPLHF
TRBV27	TRBJ2-7	.	CASSLGTSGVYEQYF
TRBV5-1	TRBJ2-2	.	CASSVQETGELFF
TRBV28	TRBJ1-5	.	CASRFSDGSGLWPQHF
TRBV6-5	TRBJ2-3	.	CASALAGFTDTQYF
TRBV4-2	TRBJ2-7	.	CASAPQGASAGYSYEQYF
TRBV5-6	TRBJ1-6	.	CASSSQGFSSYNSPLHF
TRBV5-1	TRBJ2-2	once	CASSQDRGGIGELFF
TRBV15	TRBJ1-6	.	CATSEMGGSSLHF
TRBV10-1	TRBJ1-3	.	CASSDGTGVWNTIYF
TRBV25-1	TRBJ1-1	.	CASSRDRGAFF
TRBV9	TRBJ1-6	.	CASSVGSNNSPLHF
TRBV19	TRBJ1-5	.	CASSIVGNQPQHF
TRBV5-4	TRBJ2-7	.	CASSSLSWGSSYEQYF
TRBV5-4	TRBJ2-1	.	CASSLGGGPYNEQFF
TRBV5-1	TRBJ1-5	few	CASSPEGPNQPQHF
TRBV7-6	TRBJ2-2	.	CASSLFTGVTGELFF
TRBV29-1	TRBJ1-2	.	CSVERGYGYTF
TRBV28	TRBJ1-5	.	CASRSTGTSNQPQHF
TRBV7-9	TRBJ2-4	.	CASSSLGGTARGNIQYF
TRBV12-5	TRBJ1-1	.	CASGLPPPGAEAFF
TRBV19	TRBJ2-1	.	CASSNTGGGYNEQFF
TRBV10-2	TRBJ1-1	.	CASVTGVLEVNTEAFF
TRBV30	TRBJ1-1	.	CAWSPGRVNTEAFF
TRBV28	TRBJ2-7	.	CASSLPRVSYEQYF
TRBV3-1/TRBV3-2	TRBJ1-6	.	CASSQLQGASPLHF
TRBV28	TRBJ2-7	.	CASSPGSFWGEQYF
TRBV28	TRBJ2-2	.	CASRETGSDTGELFF
TRBV10-3	TRBJ1-1	.	CAIRDNTEAFF
TRBV6-6	TRBJ2-1	.	CASSSSSSYNEQFF
TRBV19	TRBJ1-5	.	CASIPGDRSQPQHF
TRBV5-1	TRBJ2-7	.	CASSLVPGSYEQYF
TRBV3-1/TRBV3-2	TRBJ1-2	.	CASSQDDRASLNGYTF
TRBV10-1	TRBJ2-7	.	CASSERLGEQYF
TRBV3-1/TRBV3-2	TRBJ2-1	.	CASSQEGLPSYNEQFF
TRBV24-1	TRBJ1-2	.	CATSDDREVGGYTF
TRBV3-1/TRBV3-2	TRBJ2-1	.	CASSQEGPWSGRAARYNEQFF
TRBV6-2/TRBV6-3	TRBJ2-2	.	CASSYQWVTNTGELFF
TRBV7-9	TRBJ1-2	.	CASSSLKSDGYTF
TRBV28	TRBJ2-7	once	CASSPPGQGFYEQYF
TRBV5-1	TRBJ2-5	.	CASSLAFVTQGETQYF
TRBV3-1/TRBV3-2	TRBJ1-6	once	CASSQDPGALHF